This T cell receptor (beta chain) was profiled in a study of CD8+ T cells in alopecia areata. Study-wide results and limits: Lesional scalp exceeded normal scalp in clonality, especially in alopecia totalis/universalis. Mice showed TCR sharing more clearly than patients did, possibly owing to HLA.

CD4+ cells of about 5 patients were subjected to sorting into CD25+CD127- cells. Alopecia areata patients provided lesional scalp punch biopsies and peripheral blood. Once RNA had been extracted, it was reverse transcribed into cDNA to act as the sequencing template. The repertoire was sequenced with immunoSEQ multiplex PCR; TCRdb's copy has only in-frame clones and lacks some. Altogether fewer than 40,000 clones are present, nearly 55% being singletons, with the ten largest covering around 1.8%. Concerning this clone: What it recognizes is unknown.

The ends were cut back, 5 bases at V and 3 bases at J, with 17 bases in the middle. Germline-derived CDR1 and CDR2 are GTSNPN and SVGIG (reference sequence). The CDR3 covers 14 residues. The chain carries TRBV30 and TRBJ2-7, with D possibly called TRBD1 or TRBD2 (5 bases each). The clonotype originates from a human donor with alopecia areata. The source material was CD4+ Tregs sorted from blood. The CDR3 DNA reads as TGTGCCTGGGTAGTCCCCGGGGCCCGCTACGAGCAGTACTTC. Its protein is CAWVVPGARYEQYF.